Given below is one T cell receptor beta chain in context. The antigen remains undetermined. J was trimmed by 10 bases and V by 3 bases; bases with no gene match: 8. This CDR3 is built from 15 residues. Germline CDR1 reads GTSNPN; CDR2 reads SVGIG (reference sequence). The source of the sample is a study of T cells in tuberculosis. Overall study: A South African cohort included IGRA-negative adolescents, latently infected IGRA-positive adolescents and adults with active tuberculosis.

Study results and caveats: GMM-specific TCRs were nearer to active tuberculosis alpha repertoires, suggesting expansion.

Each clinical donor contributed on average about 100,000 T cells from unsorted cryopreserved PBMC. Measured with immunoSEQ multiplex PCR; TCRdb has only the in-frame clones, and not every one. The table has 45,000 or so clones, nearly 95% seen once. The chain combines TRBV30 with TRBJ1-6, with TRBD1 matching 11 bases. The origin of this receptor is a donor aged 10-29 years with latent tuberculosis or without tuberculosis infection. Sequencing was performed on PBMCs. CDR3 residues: CAWRRRTGGESPLHF. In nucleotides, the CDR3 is TGTGCCTGGAGAAGACGGACAGGGGGCGAATCACCCCTCCACTTT.